The 30 T cell receptor beta chains below all came from one sample that was sequenced in a study of a mutant IDH1 vaccine in newly diagnosed glioma. Time point given: week 35, safety follow-up. In every dose of vaccine, 300 ug of mutant IDH1 20-mer peptide was given alongside topical imiquimod. The protocol was immunoSEQ multiplex PCR, while the TCRdb copy is restricted to in-frame clones and leaves out a portion. Among roughly 38,000 clones listed, around 91% were seen once. Which antigens these TCRs recognize remains unknown. The sequenced sample was PBMCs, obtained from a glioma patient whose treatment included an IDH1 peptide vaccine. Receptors originate from a man aged 40-49 years with glioma.

The chain carries TRBV27 and TRBJ2-2, with D unresolved. Germline values: CDR1 MNHEY, CDR2 SMNVEV (reference sequence). With 5 bases removed from V and 3 bases from J, the gap between germline ends came to 10 bases. This CDR3 contains 14 residues. This CDR3 is CASSPAVYTGELFF. CDR3 in DNA: TGTGCCAGCAGTCCGGCGGTGTACACCGGGGAGCTGTTTTTT.

This chain links TRBV29-1 with TRBJ1-5; weak D call: TRBD1 (5 bases). Trimming stripped 4 bases from V and 2 bases from J, with 12 bases between. Per the germline V gene, CDR1 is SQVTM and CDR2 is ANQGSEA. The CDR3 length is 14 residues. The chain's CDR3 is CSVGGGIGNQPQHF. The CDR3 DNA sequence: TGCAGCGTTGGGGGGGGGATAGGCAATCAGCCCCAGCATTTT.

The chain joins TRBV6-5 to TRBJ1-2; D gene ambiguous. V lost 6 bases to trimming and J lost 0 bases, with 5 bases between them. Germline lookup yields CDR1 MNHEY and CDR2 SVGAGI. The CDR3 is made up of 12 amino acids. The CDR3 bases are TGTGCCAGCAGACTTTCTAACTATGGCTACACCTTC. Protein: CASRLSNYGYTF.

This rearrangement joins TRBV6-1 to TRBJ1-2; 9 nucleotides agree with TRBD1. Germline assignment: CDR1 MNHNS and CDR2 SASEGT. The CDR3 length is 13 residues. J gave up 8 bases and V 5 bases, and 6 bases lay outside the gene matches. This chain's CDR3 is CASSPQGASGYTF. In DNA, the CDR3 is TGTGCCAGCAGTCCACAGGGGGCGAGCGGCTACACCTTC.

The gene calls are TRBV23-1 and TRBJ2-5; TRBD1 matches 7 bases. TRBV23-1 belongs to the ORF category, with a function that is uncertain. This CDR3 is built from 14 residues. J lost 1 base, V lost 5 bases, and 4 bases had no gene match. CDR3: CASSWRTGQETQYF. CDR3 nucleotides: TGCGCCAGCAGTTGGAGGACAGGCCAAGAGACCCAGTACTTC.

The V gene is TRBV5-6, the J gene TRBJ1-4, with D perhaps TRBD1 (6 bases). The ends were cut back, 0 bases at V and 4 bases at J, with 13 bases in the middle. CDR3 size: 16 residues. Germline CDR1 SGHDT, CDR2 YYEEEE. CDR3 DNA sequence: TGTGCCAGCAGCTTGGCCATGGACAGCTTTAATGAAAAACTGTTTTTT. As protein: CASSLAMDSFNEKLFF.

This rearrangement joins TRBV10-3 to TRBJ1-1, with D tentatively TRBD1 (6 bases). Germline V CDR1 and CDR2: ENHRY, SYGVKD. Trimming took off 7 bases at V and 1 base at J, with 16 bases between the two ends. The CDR3 spans 15 residues. The CDR3 bases are TGTGCCATCAAACGGGCAGGGGAAGGGAACACTGAAGCTTTCTTT. Protein product: CAIKRAGEGNTEAFF.

The V gene is TRBV29-1, the J gene TRBJ1-4, with D perhaps matching TRBD1 (5 bases). This CDR3 is 15 amino acids long. CDR1 and CDR2 (germline): SQVTM, ANQGSEA. Trimming removed 4 bases at V and 3 bases at J, with 15 bases between. The CDR3 loop is CSVGASGQPNEKLFF. As DNA, the CDR3 is TGCAGCGTTGGGGCTTCGGGGCAGCCTAATGAAAAACTGTTTTTT. Combining the CDR3 with reference TRBV29-1 and TRBJ1-4 gives the whole variable domain SAVISQKPSRDICQRGTSLTIQCQVDSQVTMMFWYRQQPGQSLTLIATANQGSEATYESGFVIDKFPISRPNLTFSTLTVSNMSPEDSSIYLCSVGASGQPNEKLFFGSGTQLSVL.

The chain has TRBV7-2 and TRBJ1-1, with a weak D call TRBD1 (6 bases). The CDR3 runs 14 residues. Trimming stripped 5 bases from V and 7 bases from J, with 17 bases between. CDR1 and CDR2 from the germline V gene are SGHTA and FQGNSA. CDR3 in amino acids: CASSPTPGVGEAFF. CDR3 DNA sequence: TGTGCCAGCAGCCCGACTCCAGGGGTGGGTGAAGCTTTCTTT.

The chain uses TRBV5-1 and TRBJ2-3, with no clear D. V was pared by 3 bases and J by 1 base, with 6 bases between. Germline values: CDR1 SGHRS, CDR2 YFSETQ. This CDR3 has 13 residues. CDR3 loop: CASSSWGTDTQYF. CDR3 DNA sequence: TGCGCCAGCAGCTCTTGGGGCACAGATACGCAGTATTTT.

The chain recombines TRBV20-1 with TRBJ2-2; D is undetermined. This CDR3 contains 11 residues. Germline V lookup: CDR1 DFQATT, CDR2 SNEGSKA (reference sequence). The V end was cut by 4 bases, the J end by 3 bases, with 3 bases between. Written as DNA, the CDR3 is TGCAGTGCTATACACACCGGGGAGCTGTTTTTT. Translating it yields CSAIHTGELFF.

The genes are TRBV28 and TRBJ1-1; 7 bases fit TRBD1. Germline lookup yields CDR1 MDHEN and CDR2 SYDVKM. The CDR3 runs 15 residues. J lost 0 bases, V lost 3 bases, and 4 bases had no gene match. CDR3 nucleotide sequence: TGTGCCAGCAGTTTCATAGGACAGGTGAACACTGAAGCTTTCTTT. Its translation is CASSFIGQVNTEAFF.

V usage is TRBV5-6 and J usage is TRBJ1-4; tentative D call: TRBD1 (5 bases). Trimming cost V 3 bases and J 3 bases, with 15 bases left between them. CDR1 and CDR2 from the germline V gene are SGHDT and YYEEEE. The length of the CDR3 is 16 residues. CDR3 coding DNA: TGTGCCAGCAGCTCCCCACGTCAAGGGGCTAATGAAAAACTGTTTTTT. The encoded protein is CASSSPRQGANEKLFF.

The chain uses TRBV7-2 and TRBJ1-1, with D unclear. Germline V CDR1 and CDR2: SGHTA, FQGNSA. The CDR3 loop spans 14 amino acids. The germline V and J ends were trimmed by 1 base and 1 base, with 7 bases remaining between them. The CDR3 reads CASSLVTANTEAFF. CDR3 sequence (DNA): TGTGCCAGCAGCTTAGTGACGGCGAACACTGAAGCTTTCTTT. The full variable domain, in which reference TRBV7-2 and TRBJ1-1 provide the parts outside the CDR3, is GAGVSQSPSNKVTEKGKDVELRCDPISGHTALYWYRQSLGQGLEFLIYFQGNSAPDKSGLPSDRFSAERTGGSVSTLTIQRTQQEDSAVYLCASSLVTANTEAFFGQGTRLTVV.

V usage is TRBV15 and J usage is TRBJ2-5, with D possibly being TRBD2 (5 bases). Germline CDR1 is LNHNV and CDR2 is YYDKDF (reference sequence). Trimming cost V 0 bases and J 5 bases, with 13 bases left between them. The CDR3 runs to 15 residues. The chain's CDR3 is CATSRDRDFRETQYF. As DNA, the CDR3 is TGTGCCACCAGCAGAGATCGGGATTTTCGGGAGACCCAGTACTTC. The full variable domain, with the rest looked up from reference TRBV15 and TRBJ2-5, is DAMVIQNPRYQVTQFGKPVTLSCSQTLNHNVMYWYQQKSSQAPKLLFHYYDKDFNNEADTPDNFQSRRPNTSFCFLDIRSPGLGDTAMYLCATSRDRDFRETQYFGPGTRLLVL.

This chain uses TRBV7-8 with TRBJ2-1; perhaps D is TRBD1 or TRBD2 (5 bases each). Germline loops: CDR1 SGHVS, CDR2 FQNEAQ. Trimming removed 5 bases from V and 3 bases from J, with 14 bases in between. The CDR3 runs 15 residues. The DNA of the CDR3 is TGTGCCAGCAGCCCCGAGGGACCTTACTACAATGAGCAGTTCTTC. It encodes CASSPEGPYYNEQFF.

V gene TRBV7-9 combines with J gene TRBJ2-1; the D gene could be TRBD1 or TRBD2 (5 bases each). The V gene's germline CDR1 is SEHNR and CDR2 FQNEAQ (reference sequence). V dropped 2 bases and J dropped 4 bases, with 9 bases sitting between them. This CDR3 region has 14 residues. CDR3 bases: TGTGCCAGCAGCTTATCCGGGGCTTACAATGAGCAGTTCTTC. It encodes CASSLSGAYNEQFF. Full variable domain (outside the CDR3, taken from reference TRBV7-9 and TRBJ2-1): DTGVSQNPRHKITKRGQNVTFRCDPISEHNRLYWYRQTLGQGPEFLTYFQNEAQLEKSRLLSDRFSAERPKGSFSTLEIQRTEQGDSAMYLCASSLSGAYNEQFFGPGTRLTVL.

The V gene is TRBV19, the J gene TRBJ1-5; TRBD1 agrees at 7 bases. The germline CDR1 and CDR2 sequences are LNHDA and SQIVND (reference sequence). The V and J ends lost 4 bases and 11 bases, in that order; junction bases with no gene match: 8. The CDR3 length is 13 residues. The CDR3 nucleotides are TGTGCCAGTAGTAGACAGGGCACTACGGCCCAGCATTTT. This gives the protein CASSRQGTTAQHF. The full variable domain, completed using reference TRBV19 and TRBJ1-5, is DGGITQSPKYLFRKEGQNVTLSCEQNLNHDAMYWYRQDPGQGLRLIYYSQIVNDFQKGDIAEGYSVSREKKESFPLTVTSAQKNPTAFYLCASSRQGTTAQHFGDGTRLSIL.

V usage is TRBV6-1 and J usage is TRBJ2-1; D not certain. This CDR3 is built from 13 residues. Germline V gene sequence: CDR1 MNHNS, CDR2 SASEGT. V shed 4 bases and J shed 7 bases, with 11 bases lying between them. The CDR3 sequence is CASSVTGFNEQFF. CDR3 sequence (DNA): TGTGCCAGCAGTGTAACCGGGTTTAATGAGCAGTTCTTC.

This clone was detected only a few times. The chain recombines TRBV5-1 with TRBJ1-2, with D perhaps TRBD1 (6 bases). The CDR3 runs 15 residues. V lost 0 bases and J 6 bases, leaving 15 bases between the germline ends. Germline-derived CDR1 and CDR2 are SGHRS and YFSETQ. CDR3 sequence: CASSLDPGARNGYTF. The CDR3 nucleotides are TGCGCCAGCAGCTTGGACCCGGGGGCGAGGAATGGCTACACCTTC. Filled out from reference TRBV5-1 and TRBJ1-2, the complete variable domain reads KAGVTQTPRYLIKTRGQQVTLSCSPISGHRSVSWYQQTPGQGLQFLFEYFSETQRNKGNFPGRFSGRQFSNSRSEMNVSTLELGDSALYLCASSLDPGARNGYTFGSGTRLTVV.

V usage is TRBV25-1 and J usage is TRBJ1-6, with 11 bases fitting TRBD1. The CDR3 loop spans 14 amino acids. Germline V gene data show CDR1 as MGHDK and CDR2 as SYGVNS. V was pared by 6 bases and J by 8 bases, with 3 bases of the junction left unmatched. In nucleotides, the CDR3 is TGTGCCAGCAGCCAGGGACAGGGGGATTCACCCCTCCACTTT. Residues: CASSQGQGDSPLHF. Together with reference TRBV25-1 and TRBJ1-6, the CDR3 gives the full variable domain: EADIYQTPRYLVIGTGKKITLECSQTMGHDKMYWYQQDPGMELHLIHYSYGVNSTEKGDLSSESTVSRIRTEHFPLTLESARPSHTSQYLCASSQGQGDSPLHFGNGTRLTVT.

This chain links TRBV7-9 with TRBJ1-2; 10 bases fit TRBD1. V lost 2 bases and J lost 6; bases outside the gene matches: 15. Per the germline V gene, CDR1 is SEHNR and CDR2 is FQNEAQ (reference sequence). There are 18 residues in the CDR3. The CDR3 protein is CASSLNTGDRGIWDGYTF. The CDR3 DNA reads TGTGCCAGCAGCTTAAACACGGGGGACAGGGGCATTTGGGATGGCTACACCTTC. Based on the CDR3 plus reference TRBV7-9 and TRBJ1-2, the full variable domain is DTGVSQNPRHKITKRGQNVTFRCDPISEHNRLYWYRQTLGQGPEFLTYFQNEAQLEKSRLLSDRFSAERPKGSFSTLEIQRTEQGDSAMYLCASSLNTGDRGIWDGYTFGSGTRLTVV.

In its sample, this clone was seen a few times. V gene TRBV4-3 combines with J gene TRBJ2-7; TRBD2 might be the D (5 bases). This CDR3 is 13 amino acids long. Between the trimmed V and J ends, which lost 0 bases and 7 bases, there was a span of 10 bases. The germline V gene encodes CDR1 LGHNA and CDR2 YSLEER. The DNA for the CDR3 is TGCGCCAGCAGCCAAGAAGGATGGGAGGAGCAGTACTTC. This codes for CASSQEGWEEQYF.

The chain links TRBV11-2 to TRBJ1-3; D not resolved. Germline CDR1 reads SGHAT; CDR2 reads FQNNGV. V gave up 3 bases and J gave up 2 bases, with 8 bases separating them. This CDR3 comprises 14 residues. The CDR3 bases are TGTGCCAGCAGCTTCGAGAGAACTGGAAACACCATATATTTT. This codes for CASSFERTGNTIYF.

This chain joins TRBV19 and TRBJ1-6; 10 bases are shared with TRBD1. The CDR3 covers 15 residues. CDR1 LNHDA and CDR2 SQIVND come from the germline V gene (reference sequence). The V and J ends lost 5 bases and 8 bases, in that order; junction bases with no gene match: 6. For the CDR3, the DNA is TGTGCCAGTAGTTCTACCGGGACAGGGGATTCACCCCTCCACTTT. Protein: CASSSTGTGDSPLHF.

The J gene is TRBJ2-5, the V gene TRBV7-9; 11 bases match TRBD2. The CDR3 consists of 14 residues. Germline CDR1 and CDR2: SEHNR and FQNEAQ (reference sequence). With 8 bases clipped from V and 5 bases from J, the junction kept 7 bases outside the gene matches. The CDR3 region is CASGSSGRTETQYF. CDR3 DNA: TGTGCCAGCGGATCTAGCGGGAGGACGGAGACCCAGTACTTC.

This clone was seen a single time. The genes are TRBV11-2 and TRBJ2-7, with TRBD2 as a possible D gene (7 bases). CDR1 SGHAT and CDR2 FQNNGV come from the germline V gene. CDR3 length: 17 residues. Trimming pared 4 bases from V and 5 bases from J, leaving 24 bases between. The CDR3 nucleotides read TGTGCCAGCAGCTCAACGACAGGCGGGAGAGGAAAAGACGAGCAGTACTTC. Translated: CASSSTTGGRGKDEQYF.

The V call is TRBV5-8, the J call TRBJ2-3, with 13 positions matching TRBD2. Germline trimming cut 4 bases from V and 4 bases from J; bases unmatched to any gene: 6. There are 16 residues in the CDR3. Germline V CDR1 and CDR2: SGHTS, YDEGEE. The CDR3 DNA sequence: TGTGCCAGCAGCACAGGGACTAGCGGGGATGCAGATACGCAGTATTTT. Translating it yields CASSTGTSGDADTQYF.

The chain recombines TRBV30 with TRBJ2-1; TRBD2 aligns across 7 bases. From germline, CDR1 is GTSNPN and CDR2 SVGIG (reference sequence). This CDR3 region has 12 residues. The V gene end was trimmed by 8 bases and the J gene end by 9 bases; junction bases not matched to a gene: 10. CDR3 nucleotides: TGTGCCCTAGGGGAGGGCAGGGCTGAGCAGTTCTTC. It encodes CALGEGRAEQFF.

The chain couples TRBV29-1 to TRBJ2-7; D is possibly TRBD2 (6 bases). CDR1 is SQVTM and CDR2 is ANQGSEA in the germline V gene. This CDR3 has 13 amino acids. Trimming took 4 bases from V and 4 from J, leaving 14 bases between them. In nucleotides, the CDR3 is TGCAGCGTTGGAGGCGGGGACGGGTACGAGCAGTACTTC. Translation gives CSVGGGDGYEQYF.